These 28 T cell receptor beta chains originate from one sample sequenced in a study of cytomegalovirus exposure and HLA in healthy donors. It was with 60 Vbeta and 13 Jbeta primers that the PCR ran. Assay: immunoSEQ multiplex PCR; the TCRdb copy retains only in-frame clones and omits some. The repertoire holds tens of thousands of clones, with around 85% as singletons. The sequenced sample was PBMCs. These receptors originate from a girl aged 2 to 10 in good health and CMV-seropositive.

The chain has TRBV9 and TRBJ2-5, with D possibly matching TRBD2 (5 bases). Trimming pared 4 bases from V and 0 bases from J, leaving 16 bases between. Germline V gene lookup returns CDR1 SGDLS and CDR2 YYNGEE. The CDR3 has 16 amino acids. The DNA of the CDR3 is TGTGCCAGCAGCTCCCTGGCGGGTCAGAACCAAGAGACCCAGTACTTC. It specifies CASSSLAGQNQETQYF. Complete variable domain (other parts from reference TRBV9 and TRBJ2-5): DSGVTQTPKHLITATGQRVTLRCSPRSGDLSVYWYQQSLDQGLQFLIQYYNGEERAKGNILERFSAQQFPDLHSELNLSSLELGDSALYFCASSSLAGQNQETQYFGPGTRLLVL.

CDR3 in amino acids: CATEDLNEKLFF. The CDR3 DNA is TGTGCCACGGAGGACCTAAATGAAAAACTGTTTTTT. The chain employs TRBV19 and TRBJ1-4; the D is unclear. Between the trimmed V and J ends, which lost 10 bases and 5 bases, there was a span of 11 bases. CDR3 length: 12 amino acids. Germline CDR1 LNHDA, CDR2 SQIVND (reference sequence).

This clone was detected only once. The rearrangement links TRBV6-1 to TRBJ2-5; 11 positions match TRBD1. After removal of 7 bases from V and 5 bases from J, the junction contained 9 bases not matched to a gene. The CDR3 totals 15 residues. Germline V gene sequence: CDR1 MNHNS, CDR2 SASEGT. Here the CDR3 reads CASILGTGGGETQYF. CDR3 DNA: TGTGCCAGCATCCTCGGGACAGGGGGTGGGGAGACCCAGTACTTC.

This chain joins TRBV28 and TRBJ2-7; 7 nucleotides line up with TRBD2. Trimming removed 3 bases from V and 6 bases from J; junction bases left unmatched: 8. The CDR3 consists of 14 residues. Germline values: CDR1 MDHEN, CDR2 SYDVKM. The chain's CDR3 is CASSFEGREGEQYF. CDR3 in DNA: TGTGCCAGCAGTTTCGAGGGCAGGGAGGGCGAGCAGTACTTC.

There are a few counts of this clone. The rearrangement uses TRBV30 and TRBJ2-4, with D perhaps TRBD2 (5 bases). CDR1 and CDR2 from the germline V gene are GTSNPN and SVGIG (reference sequence). This CDR3 spans 16 amino acids. V lost 2 bases and J lost 0, with 14 bases in between. The CDR3 is CAWSPEANLAKNIQYF. The CDR3 DNA reads TGTGCCTGGAGTCCGGAGGCAAATCTAGCCAAAAACATTCAGTACTTC.

CDR3: CASSRSYSNQPQHF. The CDR3 region has the DNA TGTGCCAGCAGTAGAAGTTATAGCAATCAGCCCCAGCATTTT. The chain links TRBV5-6 to TRBJ1-5; D ambiguous. The CDR3 totals 14 residues. Trimming took 5 bases from V and 0 from J, leaving 9 bases between them. Germline values: CDR1 SGHDT, CDR2 YYEEEE. Supplemented by reference TRBV5-6 and TRBJ1-5, the full variable domain reads DAGVTQSPTHLIKTRGQQVTLRCSPKSGHDTVSWYQQALGQGPQFIFQYYEEEERQRGNFPDRFSGHQFPNYSSELNVNALLLGDSALYLCASSRSYSNQPQHFGDGTRLSIL.

This chain uses TRBV6-5 with TRBJ1-2, with 7 bases that match TRBD1. The V segment lost 2 bases and the J segment 2 bases; nucleotides outside the gene matches: 8. This CDR3 is 16 amino acids long. Germline V CDR1 and CDR2: MNHEY, SVGAGI. The CDR3 protein is CASSYDHRGINYGYTF. In DNA, the CDR3 is TGTGCCAGCAGTTACGACCACAGGGGCATAAACTATGGCTACACCTTC.

The chain has TRBV30 and TRBJ1-4; D gene unclear. The CDR3 length is 15 residues. Germline CDR1 and CDR2: GTSNPN and SVGIG (reference sequence). V lost 3 bases and J lost 0, with 11 bases in between. The CDR3 DNA follows: TGTGCCTGGAGCGAGGGCGGAGCAACTAATGAAAAACTGTTTTTT. Amino acids: CAWSEGGATNEKLFF.

The chain carries TRBV5-5 and TRBJ1-1; unclear D gene. In germline, CDR1 is SGHKS, CDR2 YYEKEE (reference sequence). V was cut by 0 bases and J by 7 bases, with 10 bases left in between. The CDR3 loop spans 13 amino acids. The CDR3 loop is CASSLDMAVEAFF. DNA of the CDR3: TGTGCCAGCAGCTTGGATATGGCAGTTGAAGCTTTCTTT. Combining the CDR3 with reference TRBV5-5 and TRBJ1-1 gives the whole variable domain DAGVTQSPTHLIKTRGQQVTLRCSPISGHKSVSWYQQVLGQGPQFIFQYYEKEERGRGNFPDRFSARQFPNYSSELNVNALLLGDSALYLCASSLDMAVEAFFGQGTRLTVV.

The chain is built from TRBV4-3 and TRBJ1-3; TRBD1 agrees at 8 bases. The CDR3 loop spans 17 amino acids. V lost 2 bases to trimming and J lost 4 bases; unmatched junction nucleotides: 10. Germline V CDR1 and CDR2: LGHNA, YSLEER. The CDR3 here is CASSQSPPGQEGNTIYF. CDR3 sequence (DNA): TGCGCCAGCAGCCAATCCCCTCCGGGACAGGAGGGAAACACCATATATTTT.

This clone was seen a single time. The gene calls are TRBV6-6 and TRBJ1-5; 7 nucleotides align to TRBD1. J was trimmed by 6 bases and V by 5 bases; bases with no gene match: 10. From germline, CDR1 is MNHNY and CDR2 SVGAGI (reference sequence). The CDR3 is 15 residues long. This CDR3 is CASSDRQGALQPQHF. Here the CDR3 DNA reads TGTGCCAGCAGTGACCGACAGGGTGCCCTTCAGCCCCAGCATTTT.

The chain uses TRBV30 and TRBJ1-3; D remains ambiguous. The germline gives CDR1 GTSNPN, CDR2 SVGIG (reference sequence). V lost 3 bases, J lost 0 bases, and 12 bases lay in between. The CDR3 runs 15 residues. Written as DNA, the CDR3 is TGTGCCTGGAGCCCAAACACTAACTCTGGAAACACCATATATTTT. Translated: CAWSPNTNSGNTIYF. The full variable domain, completed using reference TRBV30 and TRBJ1-3, is SQTIHQWPATLVQPVGSPLSLECTVEGTSNPNLYWYRQAAGRGLQLLFYSVGIGQISSEVPQNLSASRPQDRQFILSSKKLLLSDSGFYLCAWSPNTNSGNTIYFGEGSWLTVV.

The chain employs TRBV11-2 and TRBJ1-5; D unclear. The CDR3 runs to 13 residues. Trimming took off 2 bases at V and 3 bases at J, with 5 bases between the two ends. Germline V CDR1 and CDR2: SGHAT, FQNNGV. CDR3 in amino acids: CASSLSHNQPQHF. CDR3 DNA: TGTGCCAGCAGCTTATCCCACAATCAGCCCCAGCATTTT.

The chain is built from TRBV28 and TRBJ2-3, with TRBD1 matching over 7 bases. Germline CDR1 and CDR2: MDHEN and SYDVKM. The CDR3 covers 15 residues. V lost 6 bases to trimming and J lost 2 bases; unmatched junction nucleotides: 8. The CDR3 region has the DNA TGTGCCAGCAGGCCCTTCGGGACAGACACAGATACGCAGTATTTT. Encoded protein: CASRPFGTDTDTQYF.

The CDR3 DNA sequence: TGTGCCAGCAGTTTAAAGGCTACTACGCAGCAGTACTTC. Translation: CASSLKATTQQYF. The V gene is TRBV27, the J gene TRBJ2-7; the D is unclear. Germline-derived CDR1 and CDR2 are MNHEY and SMNVEV (reference sequence). The ends were cut back, 2 bases at V and 8 bases at J, with 13 bases in the middle. The CDR3 spans 13 residues.

The CDR3 DNA follows: TGCGCCAGCAGCCAAGACAGGCTGAGCTCTGGAAACACCATATATTTT. This codes for CASSQDRLSSGNTIYF. The chain couples TRBV4-3 to TRBJ1-3; D gene uncertain. The CDR3 runs 16 residues. V gave up 0 bases and J gave up 0 bases, with 9 bases separating them. Germline CDR1 LGHNA, CDR2 YSLEER.

This chain uses TRBV9 with TRBJ1-5; 8 nucleotides match TRBD1. This CDR3 contains 14 residues. Germline trimming cut 4 bases from V and 3 bases from J; bases unmatched to any gene: 3. Germline CDR1 reads SGDLS; CDR2 reads YYNGEE. The DNA of the CDR3 is TGTGCCAGCAGCCCGGACAGGGACAATCAGCCCCAGCATTTT. Protein product: CASSPDRDNQPQHF.

V is TRBV7-3 and J is TRBJ2-1; D unresolved. V shed 5 bases and J shed 5 bases, with 10 bases lying between them. Germline loops: CDR1 SGHTA, CDR2 FQGTGA. The CDR3 runs 13 residues. The CDR3 DNA follows: TGTGCCAGCAGCCTCTCGGGTCACAATGAGCAGTTCTTC. It encodes CASSLSGHNEQFF.

A few counts support this clone. The chain recombines TRBV28 with TRBJ1-2; 8 bases are a match to TRBD1. Germline CDR1 is MDHEN and CDR2 is SYDVKM. The CDR3 length is 13 residues. The V segment lost 10 bases and the J segment 6 bases; nucleotides outside the gene matches: 10. In DNA, the CDR3 is TGTGCCACCCTCAGGACAGGGATCAATGGCTACACCTTC. Translation: CATLRTGINGYTF.

In nucleotides, the CDR3 is TGTGCCAGCAGTTACGGTGACAGAAGATCTGGAAACACCATATATTTT. This codes for CASSYGDRRSGNTIYF. The chain couples TRBV6-5 to TRBJ1-3; TRBD1 is a possible D gene (5 bases). This CDR3 spans 16 amino acids. Trimming stripped 2 bases from V and 1 base from J, with 12 bases between. The germline V gene encodes CDR1 MNHEY and CDR2 SVGAGI.

This CDR3 reads CASSQSSLLNEQFF. Here the CDR3 DNA reads TGTGCCAGCAGCCAAAGCTCGCTTCTCAATGAGCAGTTCTTC. This chain uses TRBV16 with TRBJ2-1; D gene uncertain. Trimming left V 2 bases short and J 6 bases short, with 11 bases between. This CDR3 comprises 14 residues. Germline CDR1 and CDR2: KGHSY and FQNENV.

This clone has more than one count but fewer than ten. The rearrangement uses TRBV18 and TRBJ2-7, with no clear D. The CDR3 totals 12 residues. V lost 3 bases, J lost 3 bases, and 6 bases lay in between. Germline V gene data show CDR1 as KGHSH and CDR2 as LQKENI. In DNA, the CDR3 is TGTGCCAGCTCACCCCCGGGCTACGAGCAGTACTTC. Amino acids: CASSPPGYEQYF.

This clone has only one observation. The chain has TRBV2 and TRBJ1-5; D gene unclear. V gave up 7 bases and J gave up 0 bases, with 13 bases separating them. The CDR3 covers 15 residues. Germline CDR1 and CDR2: SNHLY and FYNNEI. The CDR3 region is CASTRDKNSNQPQHF. CDR3 nucleotide sequence: TGTGCCAGCACCAGAGACAAGAATAGCAATCAGCCCCAGCATTTT.

V and J are TRBV13 and TRBJ1-1; TRBD1 might be the D (6 bases). Germline V gene sequence: CDR1 PRHDT, CDR2 FYEKMQ (reference sequence). V was cut by 5 bases and J by 1 base, with 8 bases left in between. This CDR3 has 13 amino acids. CDR3 sequence reads: CASSAQGNTEAFF. CDR3 sequence (DNA): TGTGCCAGCAGCGCACAGGGGAACACTGAAGCTTTCTTT.

V is TRBV6-5 and J is TRBJ2-1; TRBD2 agrees at 10 bases. V dropped 8 bases and J dropped 9; count of bases not matched to a gene: 10. There are 14 residues in the CDR3. CDR1 MNHEY and CDR2 SVGAGI come from the germline V gene. CDR3: CASFVLAGFGEQFF. The CDR3 region has the DNA TGTGCCAGCTTCGTACTAGCGGGGTTCGGTGAGCAGTTCTTC.

The chain joins TRBV27 to TRBJ2-7, with 8 bases identical to TRBD1. V lost 6 bases and J lost 3; bases outside the gene matches: 4. The length of the CDR3 is 13 residues. The germline CDR1 and CDR2 sequences are MNHEY and SMNVEV (reference sequence). CDR3 in DNA: TGTGCCAGCAGCCTCAGGGGGCTCTACGAGCAGTACTTC. It translates to CASSLRGLYEQYF.

The chain couples TRBV13 to TRBJ2-5; a possible D gene is TRBD1 (5 bases). The ends were cut back, 3 bases at V and 5 bases at J, with 10 bases in the middle. Germline V lookup: CDR1 PRHDT, CDR2 FYEKMQ (reference sequence). CDR3 length: 13 amino acids. CDR3 loop: CASSFPGMETQYF. CDR3 in DNA: TGTGCCAGCAGCTTTCCAGGGATGGAGACCCAGTACTTC.

CDR3: CASSQGLAPDTQYF. As DNA, the CDR3 is TGCGCCAGCAGCCAAGGACTAGCCCCAGATACGCAGTATTTT. The rearrangement joins TRBV4-3 to TRBJ2-3; 7 bases line up with TRBD2. V gave up 1 base and J gave up 4 bases; unmatched junction bases: 2. This CDR3 comprises 14 residues. CDR1 is LGHNA, CDR2 YSLEER, per germline.